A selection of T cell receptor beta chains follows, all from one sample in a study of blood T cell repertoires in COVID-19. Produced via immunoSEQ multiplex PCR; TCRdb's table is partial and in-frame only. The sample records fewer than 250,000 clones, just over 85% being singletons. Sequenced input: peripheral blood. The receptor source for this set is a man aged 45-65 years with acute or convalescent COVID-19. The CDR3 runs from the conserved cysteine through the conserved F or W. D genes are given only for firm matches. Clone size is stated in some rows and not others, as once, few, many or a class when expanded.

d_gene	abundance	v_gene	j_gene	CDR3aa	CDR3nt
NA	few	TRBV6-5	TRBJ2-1	CASGLNSYNEQFF	TGTGCCAGCGGACTTAACTCCTACAATGAGCAGTTCTTC
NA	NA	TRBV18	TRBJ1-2	CASSPQTDFYGYTF	TGTGCCAGCTCACCCCAGACGGACTTCTATGGCTACACCTTC
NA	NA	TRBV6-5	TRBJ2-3	CASSYPGGAQYF	TGTGCCAGCAGTTACCCCGGAGGGGCGCAGTATTTT
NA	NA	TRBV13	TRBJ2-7	CASSRSIDRALYEQYF	TGTGCCAGCAGCCGGTCGATTGACAGAGCGCTCTACGAGCAGTACTTC
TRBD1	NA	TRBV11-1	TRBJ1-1	CASSSDRSEAFF	TGTGCCAGCAGCTCGGACAGGTCGGAAGCTTTCTTT
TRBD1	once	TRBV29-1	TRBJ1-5	CSVSTGLNSNQPQHF	TGCAGCGTCTCGACAGGGCTAAATAGCAATCAGCCCCAGCATTTT
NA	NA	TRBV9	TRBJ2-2	CASSAKGTYNTGELFF	TGTGCCAGCAGCGCCAAGGGGACATATAACACCGGGGAGCTGTTTTTT
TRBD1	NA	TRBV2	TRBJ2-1	CASSLRATGVSYNEQFF	TGTGCCAGCAGTCTAAGGGCCACAGGGGTGAGCTACAATGAGCAGTTCTTC
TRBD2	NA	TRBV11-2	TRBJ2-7	CASSLLAGSATREQYF	TGTGCCAGCAGCCTATTAGCGGGCTCAGCGACGCGGGAGCAGTACTTC
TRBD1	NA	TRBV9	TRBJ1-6	CASSGDRSPSYNSPLHF	TGTGCCAGCAGCGGGGACAGGTCACCCTCCTATAATTCACCCCTCCACTTT
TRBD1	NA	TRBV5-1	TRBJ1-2	CASSLAGQGSGYTF	TGCGCCAGCAGCTTGGCGGGACAGGGGTCTGGCTACACCTTC
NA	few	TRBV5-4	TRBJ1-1	CASSLFPAMNTEAFF	TGTGCCAGCAGCTTGTTTCCAGCGATGAACACTGAAGCTTTCTTT
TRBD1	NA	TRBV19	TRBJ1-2	CASSLTGPLNYGYTF	TGTGCCAGTAGTTTGACAGGGCCTCTAAACTATGGCTACACCTTC
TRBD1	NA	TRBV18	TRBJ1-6	CASSPRTGVESLHF	TGTGCCAGCTCACCACGGACAGGGGTAGAATCCCTCCACTTT
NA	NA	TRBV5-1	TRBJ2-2	CASAGQRYTGELFF	TGCGCCAGCGCGGGACAGCGGTACACCGGGGAGCTGTTTTTT
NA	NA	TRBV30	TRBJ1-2	CAWSNDRLYYGYTF	TGTGCCTGGAGTAACGACAGGCTATACTATGGCTACACCTTC
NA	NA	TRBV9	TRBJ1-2	CASSNHDTGIYGYTF	TGTGCCAGCAGCAATCACGATACGGGGATCTATGGCTACACCTTC
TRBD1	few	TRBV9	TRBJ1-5	CAGGQGRMWSNQPQHF	TGTGCCGGTGGACAGGGGAGGATGTGGAGCAATCAGCCCCAGCATTTT
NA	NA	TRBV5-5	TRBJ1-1	CASSLYPGSGTEAFF	TGTGCCAGCAGCTTGTATCCGGGATCGGGCACTGAAGCTTTCTTT
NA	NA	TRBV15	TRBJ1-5	CATSPLYSNQPQHF	TGTGCCACCAGCCCCCTCTATAGCAATCAGCCCCAGCATTTT
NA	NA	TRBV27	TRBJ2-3	CASSFRGLSTDTQYF	TGTGCCAGCAGTTTCAGGGGCTTGAGCACAGATACGCAGTATTTT
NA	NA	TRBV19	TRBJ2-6	CASSSTGPANVLTF	TGTGCCAGTAGTTCGACAGGCCCCGCCAACGTCCTGACTTTC
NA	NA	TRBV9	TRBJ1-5	CASSASGGNQPQHF	TGTGCCAGCAGCGCCTCAGGGGGCAATCAGCCCCAGCATTTT
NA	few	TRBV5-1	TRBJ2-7	CASSTGLLRGYEQYF	TGCGCCAGCAGCACCGGTCTCTTAAGAGGCTACGAGCAGTACTTC
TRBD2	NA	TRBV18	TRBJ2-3	CASSPTTSGGSTDTQYF	TGTGCCAGCTCACCAACGACTAGCGGGGGTAGCACAGATACGCAGTATTTT
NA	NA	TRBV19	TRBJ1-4	CASSRLSSTNEKLFF	TGTGCCAGTAGCAGACTAAGTTCGACTAATGAAAAACTGTTTTTT
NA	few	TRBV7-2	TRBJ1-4	CASSLVRGTTNEKLFF	TGTGCCAGCAGCTTAGTACGGGGAACAACTAATGAAAAACTGTTTTTT
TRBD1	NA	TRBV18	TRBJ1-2	CASSPPASSQGGYGYTF	TGTGCCAGCTCACCACCGGCGTCTAGTCAGGGGGGCTATGGCTACACCTTC
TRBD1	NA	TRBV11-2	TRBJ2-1	CASSPGQGHNEQFF	TGTGCCAGCAGCCCGGGACAGGGACACAATGAGCAGTTCTTC
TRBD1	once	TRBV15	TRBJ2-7	CATSILGGQGPLGQYF	TGTGCCACCAGCATCCTAGGAGGACAGGGCCCCCTGGGGCAGTACTTC
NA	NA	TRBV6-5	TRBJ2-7	CASTQDRTYEQYF	TGTGCCAGCACACAGGACCGAACCTACGAGCAGTACTTC
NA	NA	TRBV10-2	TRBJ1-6	CASSEAHNSPLHF	TGCGCCAGCAGTGAGGCGCATAATTCACCCCTCCACTTT
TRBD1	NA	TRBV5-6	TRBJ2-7	CASSPSGTGGTYEQYF	TGTGCCAGCAGCCCATCCGGGACAGGTGGAACCTACGAGCAGTACTTC
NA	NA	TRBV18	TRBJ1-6	CASSPRGGDNSPLHF	TGTGCCAGCTCACCCCGAGGGGGGGACAATTCACCCCTCCACTTT
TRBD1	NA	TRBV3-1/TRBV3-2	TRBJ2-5	CASSQNPWGTGRLETQYF	TGTGCCAGCAGCCAAAACCCCTGGGGGACAGGGAGGTTAGAGACCCAGTACTTC
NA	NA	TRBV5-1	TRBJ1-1	CASSLFTVNTEAFF	TGCGCCAGCAGCTTGTTCACTGTGAACACTGAAGCTTTCTTT
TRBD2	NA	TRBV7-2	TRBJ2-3	CASSLGLAVTDTQYF	TGTGCCAGCAGCTTAGGACTAGCGGTCACAGATACGCAGTATTTT